Presented here are 26 T cell receptor beta chains from one specimen sequenced in a study of siplizumab effects on memory and regulatory T cells (dated by TCRdb to between 2018 and 2021). Library creation used the immunoSEQ multiplex PCR assay. Sourced from immuneACCESS, this table was stored by TCRdb with only in-frame sequences that have V and J called. A share of the clones is absent; for the studies checked, an unresolved V gene accounts for under half, and the remainder has no known explanation. The sample table lists roughly 40,000 clones, roughly nine tenths of them with a count of one. The ten top clones hold 0.25% of the sample. The sequenced sample consisted of naive CD4+ T cells sorted from blood. The sample's cell subset or site label is to be understood as: unstimulated naive T cells. These receptors were collected from a human donor in good health.

This sequence joins TRBV7-9 and TRBJ2-6; D unclear. V was pared by 4 bases and J by 2 bases, with 9 bases between. The germline gives CDR1 SEHNR, CDR2 FQNEAQ (reference sequence). The CDR3 runs to 15 residues. DNA of the CDR3: TGTGCCAGCAGCTCGAGACTCCCTGGGGCCAACGTCCTGACTTTC. It specifies CASSSRLPGANVLTF.

The V gene is TRBV19, the J gene TRBJ1-5; tentatively, D is TRBD1 (6 bases). The CDR3 loop spans 17 amino acids. Germline V gene sequence: CDR1 LNHDA, CDR2 SQIVND (reference sequence). Trimming removed 6 bases from V and 2 bases from J, with 20 bases in between. This chain's CDR3 is CASSATAGAIGNQPQHF. The DNA of the CDR3 is TGTGCCAGTAGCGCGACCGCAGGGGCGATAGGCAATCAGCCCCAGCATTTT.

The chain links TRBV29-1 to TRBJ1-1, with D unclear. From germline, CDR1 is SQVTM and CDR2 ANQGSEA. With 5 bases removed from V and 1 base from J, the gap between germline ends came to 5 bases. The CDR3 covers 11 residues. The CDR3 sequence: CSVSGNTEAFF. DNA for the CDR3: TGCAGCGTTTCGGGGAACACTGAAGCTTTCTTT.

V is TRBV23-1 and J is TRBJ2-7; D remains ambiguous. TRBV23-1 is identified as an open reading frame with a role that is uncertain. Trimming took 0 bases from V and 1 from J, leaving 7 bases between them. CDR3 length: 14 residues. The CDR3 nucleotides are TGCGCCAGCAGTCAATCTTACTATTCCTACGAGCAGTACTTC. Translation: CASSQSYYSYEQYF.

This chain connects TRBV6-5 to TRBJ1-1; 9 nucleotides match TRBD1. CDR3 size: 15 residues. The V gene's germline CDR1 is MNHEY and CDR2 SVGAGI. V was clipped by 2 bases and J by 3 bases; unmatched bases: 4. The CDR3 DNA follows: TGTGCCAGCAGTTACCCCGGGACAGGGCACACTGAAGCTTTCTTT. As protein: CASSYPGTGHTEAFF.

This clone turned up a few times. The V call is TRBV18, the J call TRBJ1-1, with 7 bases fitting TRBD1. From germline, CDR1 is KGHSH and CDR2 LQKENI. Trimming at V came to 5 bases and at J to 2 bases, leaving 2 bases not matched to a gene. CDR3 length equals 13 residues. The CDR3 DNA sequence: TGTGCCAGCTCAAGGACAGGTAACACTGAAGCTTTCTTT. This codes for CASSRTGNTEAFF.

CDR3 bases: TGTGCCAGCAGCTTAGGGCCAGGGAATGAAAAACTGTTTTTT. Translated: CASSLGPGNEKLFF. The V gene is TRBV7-8, the J gene TRBJ1-4, with TRBD1 as a possible D gene (5 bases). V was cut by 1 base and J by 5 bases, with 8 bases left in between. The germline V gene has CDR1 SGHVS and CDR2 FQNEAQ. The CDR3 is 14 residues long.

The chain recombines TRBV5-1 with TRBJ2-6; D is possibly TRBD1 or TRBD2 (6 bases each). V lost 1 base to trimming and J lost 4 bases, with 18 bases between them. The CDR3 runs 18 residues. CDR1 SGHRS and CDR2 YFSETQ come from the germline V gene. CDR3 nucleotides: TGCGCCAGCAGCTTGCGGGGGCAGGATCTTCCCGGGGCCAACGTCCTGACTTTC. Protein product: CASSLRGQDLPGANVLTF.

The chain joins TRBV12-5 to TRBJ2-1, with TRBD2 matching over 7 bases. There are 14 residues in the CDR3. The V and J ends lost 2 bases and 6 bases, in that order; junction bases with no gene match: 4. Germline V gene data show CDR1 as LGHNT and CDR2 as FRNRAP. The CDR3 nucleotides read TGTGCTAGTGGTTTGTTCGCGGGAGCCAATGAGCAGTTCTTC. Translated: CASGLFAGANEQFF.

This sequence joins TRBV6-4 and TRBJ2-1; 11 positions agree with TRBD2. This CDR3 spans 16 amino acids. J gave up 7 bases and V 4 bases, and 9 bases lay outside the gene matches. CDR1 and CDR2 (germline): MRHNA, SNTAGT. The CDR3 sequence: CASSGLGTSGRNEQFF. The CDR3 DNA is TGTGCCAGCAGTGGCCTAGGGACTAGCGGCAGAAATGAGCAGTTCTTC.

V is TRBV6-1 and J is TRBJ1-2, with D uncertain. Germline V lookup: CDR1 MNHNS, CDR2 SASEGT. The CDR3 covers 13 residues. The V gene lost 4 bases and the J gene lost 3 bases, with 9 bases spanning the gap. CDR3 in DNA: TGTGCCAGCAGTGGAGGCTTTGACTATGGCTACACCTTC. Amino acids: CASSGGFDYGYTF.

The chain recombines TRBV18 with TRBJ2-7; TRBD1 aligns across 7 bases. Germline-derived CDR1 and CDR2 are KGHSH and LQKENI. Germline trimming cut 4 bases from V and 1 base from J; bases unmatched to any gene: 4. The CDR3 runs 14 residues. The CDR3 loop is CASSLTGPSYEQYF. CDR3 coding DNA: TGTGCCAGCTCACTGACAGGGCCTTCCTACGAGCAGTACTTC.

The chain carries TRBV5-1 and TRBJ2-7; 10 bases fit TRBD1. V trimming: 4 bases; J trimming: 4 bases; junction bases outside the gene matches: 5. The germline V gene encodes CDR1 SGHRS and CDR2 YFSETQ. The CDR3 length is 14 residues. The CDR3 nucleotides are TGCGCCAGCAGCGCCGACAGGGGGCAATACGAGCAGTACTTC. This sequence encodes CASSADRGQYEQYF.

This chain joins TRBV7-8 and TRBJ1-2, with D possibly matching TRBD1 (5 bases). Germline V gives CDR1 SGHVS, CDR2 FQNEAQ. V was shortened by 5 bases and J by 6 bases, with 25 bases between the two germline ends. There are 17 residues in the CDR3. The CDR3 is CASSPVYGLRRGDGYTF. The CDR3 bases are TGTGCCAGCAGCCCTGTTTACGGACTTCGCCGGGGGGATGGCTACACCTTC.

CDR3 in amino acids: CASSFNPQETQYF. The CDR3 DNA reads TGTGCCAGCAGCTTTAACCCGCAAGAGACCCAGTACTTC. The rearrangement links TRBV7-3 to TRBJ2-5, with D uncertain. Germline V gene sequence: CDR1 SGHTA, CDR2 FQGTGA. This CDR3 has 13 amino acids. The V gene lost 3 bases and the J gene lost 2 bases, with 7 bases spanning the gap.

The chain links TRBV19 to TRBJ2-7; 14 bases map to TRBD2. Germline V lookup: CDR1 LNHDA, CDR2 SQIVND (reference sequence). The trim removed 5 bases at V and 5 bases at J, leaving 5 bases unmatched. This CDR3 spans 15 amino acids. This CDR3 reads CASSPRTSGRNEQYF. Here the CDR3 DNA reads TGTGCCAGTAGTCCCCGGACTAGCGGGAGGAACGAGCAGTACTTC.

This clone was detected only once. The V gene is TRBV5-6, the J gene TRBJ1-3; no clear D. CDR3 length: 12 amino acids. From germline, CDR1 is SGHDT and CDR2 YYEEEE. V dropped 3 bases and J dropped 4 bases, with 5 bases sitting between them. The CDR3 region has the DNA TGTGCCAGCAGCTCCCTAGGAAACACCATATATTTT. Translating it yields CASSSLGNTIYF.

The rearrangement links TRBV10-3 to TRBJ2-7; the D gene is possibly TRBD1 (6 bases). The CDR3 spans 13 residues. Germline lookup yields CDR1 ENHRY and CDR2 SYGVKD. V was cut by 5 bases and J by 1 base, with 9 bases left in between. The CDR3, as DNA: TGTGCCATCAGTCGACAGGTATCCTACGAGCAGTACTTC. Its protein product is CAISRQVSYEQYF.

V usage is TRBV28 and J usage is TRBJ2-3, with TRBD1 matching over 12 bases. The germline V gene has CDR1 MDHEN and CDR2 SYDVKM. This CDR3 has 17 amino acids. V was clipped by 5 bases and J by 4 bases; unmatched bases: 10. The CDR3 DNA reads as TGTGCCAGCAGTCCATCCCCGGGACAGGGGGCATCAGATACGCAGTATTTT. Translated, it gives CASSPSPGQGASDTQYF. The variable domain in full, with the rest retrieved from reference TRBV28 and TRBJ2-3, is DVKVTQSSRYLVKRTGEKVFLECVQDMDHENMFWYRQDPGLGLRLIYFSYDVKMKEKGDIPEGYSVSREKKERFSLILESASTNQTSMYLCASSPSPGQGASDTQYFGPGTRLTVL.

The gene calls are TRBV6-1 and TRBJ2-6; no clear D gene. Trimming left V 6 bases short and J 0 bases short, with 6 bases between. CDR1 and CDR2 from the germline V gene are MNHNS and SASEGT. The CDR3 spans 14 residues. The CDR3 loop reads CASRADSGANVLTF. CDR3 in DNA: TGTGCCAGCAGAGCAGACTCTGGGGCCAACGTCCTGACTTTC.

The chain recombines TRBV6-1 with TRBJ1-2; 9 bases are a match to TRBD1. The germline V gene has CDR1 MNHNS and CDR2 SASEGT. V lost 3 bases and J lost 3; bases outside the gene matches: 2. This CDR3 has 14 residues. CDR3 DNA sequence: TGTGCCAGCAGTGAGGACAGGGGAGACTATGGCTACACCTTC. It yields the protein CASSEDRGDYGYTF.

The chain carries TRBV10-3 and TRBJ1-2; TRBD1 aligns across 9 bases. Trimming at V came to 7 bases and at J to 4 bases, leaving 4 bases not matched to a gene. The CDR3 extends over 13 amino acids. The germline gives CDR1 ENHRY, CDR2 SYGVKD. CDR3 DNA sequence: TGTGCCATCACCCCGACAGGGGGCTATGGCTACACCTTC. Its protein is CAITPTGGYGYTF.

This chain connects TRBV10-3 to TRBJ2-1; D gene unclear. This CDR3 is 17 amino acids long. V gave up 0 bases and J gave up 0 bases, with 12 bases separating them. Per germline, CDR1 ENHRY and CDR2 SYGVKD. Here the CDR3 DNA reads TGTGCCATCAGTGAGTCTATCCGTGGTGGCTCCTACAATGAGCAGTTCTTC. Protein sequence: CAISESIRGGSYNEQFF.

V usage is TRBV2 and J usage is TRBJ1-2, with D maybe TRBD1 (6 bases). Trimming stripped 6 bases from V and 2 bases from J, with 7 bases between. The CDR3 is made up of 12 amino acids. Germline V CDR1 and CDR2: SNHLY, FYNNEI. The CDR3 here is CASRTGNYGYTF. DNA of the CDR3: TGTGCCAGCAGAACAGGGAACTATGGCTACACCTTC.

The genes are TRBV11-2 and TRBJ2-2; no clear D. Per germline, CDR1 SGHAT and CDR2 FQNNGV. V lost 3 bases and J lost 1, with 12 bases in between. This CDR3 region has 16 residues. Here the CDR3 reads CASSFIPPKNTGELFF. The CDR3 nucleotides are TGTGCCAGCAGCTTCATCCCCCCAAAGAACACCGGGGAGCTGTTTTTT. Complete variable domain (other parts from reference TRBV11-2 and TRBJ2-2): EAGVAQSPRYKIIEKRQSVAFWCNPISGHATLYWYQQILGQGPKLLIQFQNNGVVDDSQLPKDRFSAERLKGVDSTLKIQPAKLEDSAVYLCASSFIPPKNTGELFFGEGSRLTVL.

The chain links TRBV19 to TRBJ1-1, with a possible D match to TRBD1 (6 bases). V dropped 2 bases and J dropped 1 base, with 11 bases sitting between them. CDR1 is LNHDA, CDR2 SQIVND, per germline (reference sequence). This CDR3 is 15 amino acids long. The CDR3 spells CASSIYAGANTEAFF. CDR3 nucleotide sequence: TGTGCCAGTAGTATATATGCGGGGGCGAACACTGAAGCTTTCTTT.